This T cell receptor (beta chain) was identified in a study of blood T cell repertoires in COVID-19. In the study's own analysis: Estimated nucleated cell counts came from reference gene primer amplification. Here immunoSEQ multiplex PCR was the method, and the copy in TCRdb shows in-frame clones only, minus some. V, J and clone size are taken as reported in that table, and D and trimming were inferred from the DNA itself. The sample includes under 95,000 clones, 65% to 90% seen only once; the top ten take over 15%. With 4 bases removed from V and 6 bases from J, the gap between germline ends came to 10 bases. The CDR3 sequence is 12 residues long. Per the germline V gene, CDR1 is SGHRS and CDR2 is YFSETQ.

The rearrangement joins TRBV5-1 to TRBJ1-1, with D hard to call. The sequenced material came from peripheral blood. This clonotype was sampled from a woman aged 80 or over with acute or convalescent COVID-19. The CDR3 reads CASSGSGPEAFF. CDR3 DNA: TGCGCCAGCAGCGGAAGCGGCCCTGAAGCTTTCTTT.